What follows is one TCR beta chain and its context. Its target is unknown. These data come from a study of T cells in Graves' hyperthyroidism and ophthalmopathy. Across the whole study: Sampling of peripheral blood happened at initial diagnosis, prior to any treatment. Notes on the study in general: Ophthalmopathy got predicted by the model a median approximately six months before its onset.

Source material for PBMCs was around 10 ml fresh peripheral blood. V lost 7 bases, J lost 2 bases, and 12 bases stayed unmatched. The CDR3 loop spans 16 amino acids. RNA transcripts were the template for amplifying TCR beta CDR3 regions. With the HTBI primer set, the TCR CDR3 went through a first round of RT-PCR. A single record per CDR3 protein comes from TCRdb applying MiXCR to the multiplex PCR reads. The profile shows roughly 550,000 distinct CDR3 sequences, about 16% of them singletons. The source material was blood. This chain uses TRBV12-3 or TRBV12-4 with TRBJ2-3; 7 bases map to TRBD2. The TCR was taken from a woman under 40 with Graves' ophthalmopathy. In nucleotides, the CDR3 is TGTGCCAGCACTAGCGGAGTCCCTAGCACCACAGATACGCAGTATTTT. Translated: CASTSGVPSTTDTQYF.